What follows are 8 T cell receptor beta chains derived from one specimen sequenced in a study of blood T cell repertoires in COVID-19. Sequencing was performed with immunoSEQ multiplex PCR; in TCRdb, only in-frame clones are kept and a portion is missing. The table records around 300,000 clones, approximately 90% of them present only once. Sample: PBMCs or T cells enriched from blood (not recorded which). These receptors originate from a woman aged 45-59 years who had recovered from COVID-19.

The chain carries TRBV28 and TRBJ2-7, with 10 bases identical to TRBD2. Germline trimming cut 6 bases from V and 5 bases from J; bases unmatched to any gene: 7. This CDR3 contains 14 residues. Germline V gene lookup returns CDR1 MDHEN and CDR2 SYDVKM. The CDR3 nucleotides read TGTGCCAGCAGGCAGTCCCTAGCGGGAGACGAGCAGTACTTC. Translation gives CASRQSLAGDEQYF.

The rearrangement uses TRBV19 and TRBJ1-2; no clear D gene. This CDR3 spans 16 amino acids. CDR1 is LNHDA, CDR2 SQIVND, per germline (reference sequence). Trimming removed 0 bases at V and 4 bases at J, with 15 bases between. The CDR3 region has the DNA TGTGCCAGTAGTATAGATACGGCGGCTCGTGCCTATGGCTACACCTTC. It translates to CASSIDTAARAYGYTF.

The count of this clone is one. V is TRBV18 and J is TRBJ2-3, with 7 nucleotides matching TRBD2. V shed 3 bases, J shed 1 base, and the junction held 1 base outside the gene matches. The CDR3 is 14 amino acids. CDR1 is KGHSH and CDR2 is LQKENI in the germline V gene. Written as DNA, the CDR3 is TGTGCCAGCTCACCGGGGAGGGGCACAGATACGCAGTATTTT. Amino acid sequence: CASSPGRGTDTQYF. The full variable domain, rest sourced from reference TRBV18 and TRBJ2-3, is NAGVMQNPRHLVRRRGQEARLRCSPMKGHSHVYWYRQLPEEGLKFMVYLQKENIIDESGMPKERFSAEFPKEGPSILRIQQVVRGDSAAYFCASSPGRGTDTQYFGPGTRLTVL.

This clone was counted a few times. The chain couples TRBV3-1 (or the pseudogene TRBV3-2) to TRBJ2-1; 8 bases are shared with TRBD2. CDR1 is LGHDT, CDR2 YNNKEL, per germline (reference sequence). The CDR3 contains 14 residues. V lost 4 bases, J lost 4 bases, and 3 bases stayed unmatched. The CDR3: CASSPASGYNEQFF. The DNA of the CDR3 is TGTGCCAGCAGCCCGGCTAGCGGGTACAATGAGCAGTTCTTC.

This clone was observed once. The J gene is TRBJ1-3, the V gene TRBV18, with a weak D call TRBD1 (5 bases). This CDR3 comprises 16 residues. The V gene lost 2 bases and the J gene lost 3 bases, with 14 bases spanning the gap. Germline V gives CDR1 KGHSH, CDR2 LQKENI. Written as DNA, the CDR3 is TGTGCCAGCTCACCAACAGGCCAGACCAGTGGAAACACCATATATTTT. This translates into CASSPTGQTSGNTIYF.

V is TRBV11-3 and J is TRBJ2-3, with 14 bases fitting TRBD2. V was clipped by 5 bases and J by 6 bases; unmatched bases: 7. The CDR3 is 16 amino acids. Germline V gene sequence: CDR1 SGHNT, CDR2 YENEEA. CDR3 sequence: CASSEGTSGGADTQYF. In DNA, the CDR3 is TGTGCCAGCAGCGAAGGGACTAGCGGGGGTGCGGATACGCAGTATTTT.

The V gene is TRBV6-2 or TRBV6-3, the J gene TRBJ1-2; D not certain. The CDR3 is 15 amino acids. The germline V gene encodes CDR1 MNHEY and CDR2 SVGEGT. With 0 bases removed from V and 2 bases from J, the gap between germline ends came to 10 bases. This chain's CDR3 is CASSYSGRTNYGYTF. The CDR3 nucleotides are TGTGCCAGCAGTTACTCGGGGAGAACCAACTATGGCTACACCTTC.

In nucleotides, the CDR3 is TGTGCCAGCAAACTAGGTCGGACAGGAGACTACGAGCAGTACTTC. Its protein is CASKLGRTGDYEQYF. The V call is TRBV2, the J call TRBJ2-7, with 7 bases matching TRBD1. V lost 7 bases to trimming and J lost 3 bases; unmatched junction nucleotides: 12. The CDR3 totals 15 residues. Germline CDR1 SNHLY, CDR2 FYNNEI.